The source of this TCR beta chain is a study of blood T cells in healthy people across ages (dated by TCRdb to between 2015 and 2016). About the investigation overall: In model experiments, template switching captured about one uniquely barcoded TCR beta cDNA molecule for every two T cells. Age-related changes in TCR beta repertoire diversity were measured in the study by deep sequencing normalized with unique cDNA molecular identifiers. The donors were split into four age groups: young (average around 17 years), middle-aged (roughly 40), aged (approximately 59) and long-lived (under 85). To avoid experimental bias, donors of different ages were spread randomly across the sequencing lanes. For two donors (one aged 18 to 29 and one aged 80 or older), the study analyzed two additional independent replicas of 1 million unique cDNA reads from the same blood draw.

This clonotype came up a few times. Its antigen remains unidentified. The sample holds no much larger clone one base away, and base qualities are not on file. Broad study findings and their caveats: There was a strong correlation between observed TCR beta diversity and the percentage of naive T cells measured by flow cytometry. Because donor CMV infection status was unknown, age-related changes in expanded clonotypes were potentially confounded. The long-lived group showed more naive CD4+ T cells, fewer expanded clones and increased TCR diversity than the aged group, suggesting age selection. Conclusive comparison of naive and antigen-experienced compartments was prevented by the profiling of bulk unsorted PBMCs. As age increased, observed TCR beta diversity per million T cells dropped in a roughly linear way, and a significant reduction was already evident by age 40. Estimates of total diversity based on one million sequenced T cells were regarded as lower bounds and as underestimates.

The CDR3, cysteine through phenylalanine, is 14 amino acids long. Just CDR3 DNA is preserved here, 42 bases in frame from base 1. Per the germline V gene, SGHTA is the CDR1 and FQGTGA is the CDR2. Relative to germline, V is 4 bases shorter and J is 5 bases shorter, with 13 bases between their ends. Donors were 40 or so systemically healthy Caucasian individuals from Russia aged 6 to 90 years. Each donor gave approximately 9.4 milliliters of peripheral blood, drawn into EDTA-treated Vacutainer tubes. PBMCs were isolated by Ficoll-Paque density-gradient centrifugation, with at least 7 million obtained per sample. Total RNA, at least 6 micrograms per sample, was extracted from PBMCs with Trizol reagent. The percentages of naive CD45RAhigh/CD27high T cells were determined by flow cytometry on a PBMC aliquot from every donor. Libraries were built with 5' RACE. This sample was sequenced with an Illumina HiSeq 2500. A second about 7 to 12 cycle PCR used a sample-barcoded 5' primer and a J-beta primer mix. A template-switch 5' adaptor carrying 12 random nucleotides introduced a unique molecular identifier onto each TCR beta cDNA molecule. At least 2.5 million CDR3-containing paired-end reads were obtained from each sample. First-strand cDNA synthesis was performed from all RNA using the Mint cDNA synthesis kit, with priming by a TRBC-specific oligonucleotide. Following uracil-DNA glycosylase treatment, all cDNA underwent a first 18-cycle PCR with the universal primers M1SS and BC2_uni_R. As for how the authors treated the data: Normalization of each sample was performed by random selection of 1 million high-quality reads, each carrying a distinct molecular identifier. Reads with shared molecular identifiers were discarded instead of being binned into consensus sequences. MiTCR, run with a Q25 quality threshold and the strictest error-elimination algorithm, handled CDR3 identification, clonotype clustering and error correction. Lower-bound total TCR beta diversity was estimated with a nonparametric unseen species model using Euler transformation. TCRdb redid the processing of the public reads, applying fastp at Q25 and MiXCR, and retained in-frame beta chains. Each record represents a unique CDR3 protein, reported with the most common genes and DNA among its rows. It is TCRdb's table, rather than the study itself, that gives the V and J calls and clone size. The sample has about 1.8 million distinct CDR3 sequences on record, about 50% of them singletons. The top ten constitute over 2% of the sample.

The source is a woman in her 40s in good health. The source material was blood. The V gene is TRBV7-3 and the J gene is TRBJ2-3, with no reliable assignment of the D segment. Here is the DNA: TGTGCCAGCAGCTCGACTGCGATTGGAGATACGCAGTATTTT. Protein translation: CASSSTAIGDTQYF. The entire variable domain, with the stretches around the CDR3 drawn from the reference TRBV7-3 and TRBJ2-3 proteins, is GAGVSQTPSNKVTEKGKYVELRCDPISGHTALYWYRQSLGQGPEFLIYFQGTGAADDSGLPNDRFFAVRPEGSVSTLKIQRTERGDSAVYLCASSSTAIGDTQYFGPGTRLTVL.